This TCR beta chain stems from a study of control samples from healthy donors and cancer patients (dated by TCRdb to 2018 to 2021). Receptor amplification or capture employed the immunoSEQ multiplex PCR assay. TCRdb retrieved this table from immuneACCESS and kept in-frame rearrangements only. Not all clones are present; in checked studies, unresolved V genes account for under half, and no reason is known for the remainder. The sample table contains tens of thousands of clones; only one count was recorded for about 87% of them. The ten largest clones capture 14% of the sample. Notes on this clone: Its recognized antigen is unknown. Per-base quality was not reported, and no clone a single base away is much larger than it.

The CDR3 sequence holds 17 residues, the cysteine and phenylalanine included. Only the CDR3 part of the read is kept: 51 bases, read in frame from the first base. For CDR1 and CDR2, the germline V gene lists LGHNA and YNFKEQ. V is pruned by 0 bases and J by 5 bases, leaving 10 bases of the junction without a gene match. The receptor was isolated from a woman between 65 and 79 years old in good health. The receptor chain draws on TRBV4-2 and TRBJ2-3, with 8 central nucleotides matching TRBD2. Sequencing was carried out using blood. The base sequence is TGTGCCAGCAGCCAAGATACGGCGGGGGGCCAGGGAGATACGCAGTATTTT. Translation gives CASSQDTAGGQGDTQYF.